The 6 T cell receptor beta chains reported below all come from one sample, sequenced in a study of cytomegalovirus exposure and HLA in healthy donors. Vbeta (60) and Jbeta (13) primers were used in the PCR. The data were produced by immunoSEQ multiplex PCR, yet TCRdb's version contains in-frame clones alone and is incomplete. Altogether some 140,000 clones are present, about four fifths being singletons, with the ten largest covering 3.1%. The sample taken for sequencing was PBMCs. The origin of the receptors is a female donor in good health and CMV-seronegative.

This chain joins TRBV28 and TRBJ1-2; possibly TRBD1 for D (6 bases). The CDR3 has 13 residues. CDR1 and CDR2 from the germline V gene are MDHEN and SYDVKM. The V end was cut by 6 bases, the J end by 2 bases, with 10 bases between. The CDR3 coding sequence is TGTGCCAGCAGCAGACAGGTGAACTATGGCTACACCTTC. Amino acids: CASSRQVNYGYTF.

The rearrangement links TRBV27 to TRBJ2-7; D remains unclear. This CDR3 has 11 amino acids. Germline lookup yields CDR1 MNHEY and CDR2 SMNVEV (reference sequence). Between the trimmed V and J ends, which lost 8 bases and 6 bases, there was a span of 11 bases. For the CDR3, the DNA is TGTGCCAGCCCGTTTAGAGGCGAGCAGTACTTC. It yields the protein CASPFRGEQYF.

The gene calls are TRBV2 and TRBJ1-5; no firm D call. CDR1 and CDR2 from the germline V gene are SNHLY and FYNNEI. V was trimmed by 3 bases and J by 2 bases, leaving 14 bases between them. The CDR3 covers 16 residues. The CDR3 spells CASSDPGKGRNQPQHF. Here the CDR3 DNA reads TGTGCCAGCAGTGACCCGGGGAAGGGTCGCAATCAGCCCCAGCATTTT.

The chain couples TRBV19 to TRBJ2-2; the D gene is possibly TRBD2 (6 bases). Germline V lookup: CDR1 LNHDA, CDR2 SQIVND (reference sequence). With 5 bases removed from V and 2 bases from J, the gap between germline ends came to 15 bases. This CDR3 has 16 amino acids. The CDR3 sequence is CASSHRVAANTGELFF. As DNA, the CDR3 is TGTGCCAGTAGTCATCGCGTAGCGGCAAACACCGGGGAGCTGTTTTTT.

This clone showed up just once. The same CDR3 can be traced to other DNA sequences in this sample. The chain recombines TRBV4-3 with TRBJ1-1; D may be TRBD1 (5 bases). The CDR3 is 15 residues long. V lost 0 bases to trimming and J lost 5 bases, with 13 bases between them. The germline V gene has CDR1 LGHNA and CDR2 YSLEER. The CDR3 loop is CASSQDHGRATEAFF. CDR3 bases: TGCGCCAGCAGCCAAGATCATGGCAGGGCTACTGAAGCTTTCTTT.

The chain joins TRBV4-3 to TRBJ1-1, with D possibly being TRBD1 (5 bases). CDR3 length: 14 amino acids. V lost 2 bases and J 3 bases, leaving 10 bases between the germline ends. In germline, CDR1 is LGHNA, CDR2 YSLEER. The CDR3 nucleotides read TGCGCCAGCAGCCAACGTTCGGGGGACACTGAAGCTTTCTTT. It encodes CASSQRSGDTEAFF.